These 9 T cell receptor beta chains originate from one sample sequenced in a study of blood T cells in healthy people across ages. Next came a second PCR, run for about 6 to 12 cycles, which used a sample-barcoded 5' primer along with a J-beta primer mix. TCRdb ran MiXCR on the 5' RACE reads and lists one entry per CDR3 protein. The sample lists 590,000 or so distinct CDR3 sequences, roughly 30% occurring once. The specimen sequenced was blood. The origin of the receptors is a woman of 80 years or more in good health.

This clonotype was recorded at least ten times. The V and J genes are TRBV12-3 or TRBV12-4 and TRBJ1-5, with D unclear. This CDR3 is built from 15 residues. V was pared by 1 base and J by 0 bases, with 7 bases between. The CDR3 nucleotides are TGTGCCAGCAGTTTAGGTCAGGCTAGCAATCAGCCCCAGCATTTT. This encodes CASSLGQASNQPQHF.

Regarding this clonotype: This sequence may be a read error, since a much larger clone differs from it by one base. This chain joins TRBV5-5 and TRBJ1-2; D ambiguous. The V gene's germline CDR1 is SGHKS and CDR2 YYEKEE (reference sequence). The CDR3 has 13 amino acids. Trimming removed 3 bases from V and 4 bases from J, with 10 bases in between. The CDR3 reads CASSSAHSYGYTF. The DNA for the CDR3 is TGTGCCAGCAGCTCGGCCCACAGCTATGGCTACACCTTC.

Only a few counts were recorded for this clonotype. The rearrangement links TRBV5-1 to TRBJ2-5, with 7 nucleotides matching TRBD2. V dropped 4 bases and J dropped 5; count of bases not matched to a gene: 17. The germline V gene encodes CDR1 SGHRS and CDR2 YFSETQ. CDR3 length: 17 amino acids. The CDR3 region has the DNA TGCGCCAGCAGCCAGGGTACCCTGACGGGGGGACGGGAGACCCAGTACTTC. This gives the protein CASSQGTLTGGRETQYF.

The genes are TRBV3-1 and TRBJ2-1, with 7 bases identical to TRBD2. CDR3 length equals 17 residues. Germline CDR1 and CDR2: LGHDT and YNNKEL (reference sequence). Germline trimming cut 1 base from V and 7 bases from J; bases unmatched to any gene: 13. The CDR3, as DNA: TGTGCCAGCAGCCAAGGGAGGGGCGGGAGTGGGAGGAATGAGCAGTTCTTC. Translated, it gives CASSQGRGGSGRNEQFF.

This clonotype was observed many times. The V call is TRBV6-1, the J call TRBJ1-2, with a possible D match to TRBD1 (5 bases). There are 14 residues in the CDR3. Trimming cost V 2 bases and J 4 bases, with 11 bases left between them. CDR1 is MNHNS, CDR2 SASEGT, per germline. The CDR3 DNA follows: TGTGCCAGCAGTGAACCCCGGGACGGCTATGGCTACACCTTC. It translates to CASSEPRDGYGYTF.

This clonotype has just a few counts. The V and J genes are TRBV5-1 and TRBJ1-1; 7 bases align to TRBD1. The V gene's germline CDR1 is SGHRS and CDR2 YFSETQ. Trimming cost V 4 bases and J 1 base; bases outside gene matches: 4. The CDR3 runs to 14 residues. The CDR3 coding sequence is TGCGCCAGCAGCAGGGGGACAGCGAACACTGAAGCTTTCTTT. It is translated as CASSRGTANTEAFF.

The chain uses TRBV28 and TRBJ1-1; maybe TRBD1 (5 bases). Per the germline V gene, CDR1 is MDHEN and CDR2 is SYDVKM. The CDR3 runs to 15 residues. Trimming left V 6 bases short and J 0 bases short, with 14 bases between. The CDR3 here is CASSPPTDMNTEAFF. The CDR3 DNA follows: TGTGCCAGCAGCCCACCGACAGATATGAACACTGAAGCTTTCTTT.

The CDR3 is CASSLRDRVGWETQYF. The DNA for the CDR3 is TGCGCCAGCAGCCTCCGGGACAGGGTTGGTTGGGAGACCCAGTACTTC. The chain is built from TRBV5-1 and TRBJ2-4, with 9 bases identical to TRBD1. The DNA end is more similar to TRBJ2-5, so the J call may be wrong. The CDR3 extends over 16 amino acids. Looked up from germline, CDR1 is SGHRS and CDR2 is YFSETQ.

This clonotype was observed many times. J is TRBJ2-1 and V is TRBV7-3; D not certain. The germline V gene encodes CDR1 SGHTA and CDR2 FQGTGA. Trimming left V 3 bases short and J 4 bases short, with 7 bases between. This CDR3 is built from 13 residues. The CDR3 bases are TGTGCCAGCAGCTTCCTCGCGTACAATGAGCAGTTCTTC. This codes for CASSFLAYNEQFF.